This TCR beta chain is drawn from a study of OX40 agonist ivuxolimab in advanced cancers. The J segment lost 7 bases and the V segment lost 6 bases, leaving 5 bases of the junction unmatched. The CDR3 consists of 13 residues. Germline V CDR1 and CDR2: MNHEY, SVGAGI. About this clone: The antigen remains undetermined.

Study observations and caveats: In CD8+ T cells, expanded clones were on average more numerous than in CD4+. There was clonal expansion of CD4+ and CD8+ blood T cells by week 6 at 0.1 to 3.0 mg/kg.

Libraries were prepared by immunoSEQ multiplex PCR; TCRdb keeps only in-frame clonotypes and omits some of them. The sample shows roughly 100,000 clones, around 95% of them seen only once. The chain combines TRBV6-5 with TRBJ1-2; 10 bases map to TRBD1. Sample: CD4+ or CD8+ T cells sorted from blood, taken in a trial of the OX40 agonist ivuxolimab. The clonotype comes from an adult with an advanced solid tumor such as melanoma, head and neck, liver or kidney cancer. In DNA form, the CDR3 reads TGTGCCAGCAGCCCGGGACAGGGGTCTGGCTACACCTTC. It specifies CASSPGQGSGYTF.